This T cell receptor beta chain was identified in a study of blood T cell repertoires in COVID-19. About the research overall: Whether acute or convalescent, the COVID-19 samples came from the United States, Italy and Spain.

Germline CDR1 and CDR2: SGHRS and YFSETQ. This CDR3 has 15 amino acids. After removal of 1 base from V and 3 bases from J, the junction contained 3 bases not matched to a gene. Authors' methods: Amplification from reference gene primers served as the basis for estimated nucleated cell counts. Assay used: immunoSEQ multiplex PCR; TCRdb lists only in-frame clones, some missing. The D gene and trimming were derived from the DNA, and the V and J assignments and clone size from that table. The table lists about 160,000 clones, approximately 88% of them singletons. This clonotype was sampled from an older woman who had recovered from COVID-19. The sequenced sample was peripheral blood. This chain links TRBV5-1 with TRBJ2-1; 8 bases line up with TRBD2. In nucleotides, the CDR3 is TGCGCCAGCAGCTTGCTCACTAGCGGCTACAATGAGCAGTTCTTC. Its translation: CASSLLTSGYNEQFF. The variable domain in full, with the rest retrieved from reference TRBV5-1 and TRBJ2-1, is KAGVTQTPRYLIKTRGQQVTLSCSPISGHRSVSWYQQTPGQGLQFLFEYFSETQRNKGNFPGRFSGRQFSNSRSEMNVSTLELGDSALYLCASSLLTSGYNEQFFGPGTRLTVL.